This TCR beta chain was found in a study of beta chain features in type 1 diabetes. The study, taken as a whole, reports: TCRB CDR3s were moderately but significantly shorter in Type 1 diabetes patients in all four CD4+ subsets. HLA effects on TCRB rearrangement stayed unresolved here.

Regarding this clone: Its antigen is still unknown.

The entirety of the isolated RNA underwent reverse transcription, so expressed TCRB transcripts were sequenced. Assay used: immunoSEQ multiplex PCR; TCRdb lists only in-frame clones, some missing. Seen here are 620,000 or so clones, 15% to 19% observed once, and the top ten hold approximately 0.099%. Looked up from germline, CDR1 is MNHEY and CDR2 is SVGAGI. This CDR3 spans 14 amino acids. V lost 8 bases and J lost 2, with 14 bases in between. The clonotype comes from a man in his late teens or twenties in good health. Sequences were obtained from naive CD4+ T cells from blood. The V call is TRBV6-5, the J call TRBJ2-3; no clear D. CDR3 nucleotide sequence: TGTGCCAGCGGCAGGCTCTCCGTCACAGATACGCAGTATTTT. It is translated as CASGRLSVTDTQYF.